These 7 T cell receptor beta chains share one sample of origin, sequenced in a study of blood T cell repertoires in COVID-19 (dated by TCRdb to the early 2020s). Library creation used the immunoSEQ multiplex PCR assay. TCRdb holds this immuneACCESS table with in-frame rearrangements only. Some clones are missing; in checked studies, unresolved V genes explain under half, and the rest has no known cause. Present in this sample are almost 250,000 clones, around 84% of which were seen just once. The ten largest clones add up to around 1.6% of the sample. Sequencing was performed on PBMCs or T cells enriched from blood (not recorded which). The source is a woman aged 50 to 60 who had recovered from COVID-19.

The chain couples TRBV19 to TRBJ2-7; weak D call: TRBD2 (6 bases). The CDR3 runs 14 residues. CDR1 and CDR2 from the germline V gene are LNHDA and SQIVND (reference sequence). V was pared by 5 bases and J by 1 base, with 12 bases between. The CDR3 spells CASSGTQLSYEQYF. The DNA of the CDR3 is TGTGCCAGTAGTGGGACTCAGTTGTCCTACGAGCAGTACTTC.

This rearrangement joins TRBV11-2 to TRBJ2-3; a possible D gene is TRBD2 (6 bases). The CDR3 totals 15 residues. Germline V gene lookup returns CDR1 SGHAT and CDR2 FQNNGV. Trimming stripped 8 bases from V and 5 bases from J, with 20 bases between. CDR3 nucleotide sequence: TGTGCCAGCGTCCTCCTTTCGGGAGTGGGAGATACGCAGTATTTT. It encodes CASVLLSGVGDTQYF. Using reference TRBV11-2 and TRBJ2-3 for the parts outside the CDR3, the full variable domain is EAGVAQSPRYKIIEKRQSVAFWCNPISGHATLYWYQQILGQGPKLLIQFQNNGVVDDSQLPKDRFSAERLKGVDSTLKIQPAKLEDSAVYLCASVLLSGVGDTQYFGPGTRLTVL.

The rearrangement links TRBV2 to TRBJ1-6; D is perhaps TRBD1 (6 bases). Trimming stripped 5 bases from V and 5 bases from J, with 16 bases between. This CDR3 is built from 16 residues. Germline CDR1 is SNHLY and CDR2 is FYNNEI. CDR3 region: CASSKGRQVNNSPLHF. CDR3 nucleotides: TGTGCCAGCAGTAAAGGACGACAGGTTAATAATTCACCCCTCCACTTT.

The chain carries TRBV30 and TRBJ2-3; 12 bases are a match to TRBD2. The CDR3 spans 15 residues. Germline V lookup: CDR1 GTSNPN, CDR2 SVGIG (reference sequence). The V gene end was trimmed by 0 bases and the J gene end by 6 bases; junction bases not matched to a gene: 4. CDR3: CAWSVLAGGVDTQYF. In DNA, the CDR3 is TGTGCCTGGAGTGTACTAGCGGGAGGCGTGGATACGCAGTATTTT.

The chain uses TRBV5-6 and TRBJ2-2; maybe TRBD1 (5 bases). Germline V lookup: CDR1 SGHDT, CDR2 YYEEEE. This CDR3 region has 15 residues. Trimming took 2 bases from V and 6 from J, leaving 14 bases between them. CDR3 sequence (DNA): TGTGCCAGCAGCTTCTCAGGGCACGTGTCCGGGGAGCTGTTTTTT. It specifies CASSFSGHVSGELFF.

This clone was seen just once. This chain's CDR3 is CATIEGLAQETQYF. The CDR3 coding sequence is TGTGCCACCATAGAGGGACTAGCCCAAGAGACCCAGTACTTC. The chain couples TRBV28 to TRBJ2-5; TRBD2 aligns across 9 bases. The CDR3 has 14 amino acids. Germline CDR1 is MDHEN and CDR2 is SYDVKM. The J segment lost 1 base and the V segment lost 10 bases, leaving 7 bases of the junction unmatched. Together with reference TRBV28 and TRBJ2-5, the CDR3 gives the full variable domain: DVKVTQSSRYLVKRTGEKVFLECVQDMDHENMFWYRQDPGLGLRLIYFSYDVKMKEKGDIPEGYSVSREKKERFSLILESASTNQTSMYLCATIEGLAQETQYFGPGTRLLVL.

This sequence joins TRBV5-5 and TRBJ1-2, with D perhaps matching TRBD1 (6 bases). The CDR3 is made up of 15 amino acids. CDR1 SGHKS and CDR2 YYEKEE come from the germline V gene (reference sequence). V was clipped by 0 bases and J by 6 bases, with 15 bases between them. For the CDR3, the DNA is TGTGCCAGCAGCTTGGCCACAGGGTTTTTAGATGGCTACACCTTC. Translation: CASSLATGFLDGYTF.